The 32 T cell receptor beta chains given below trace back to one sample, sequenced in a study of T cells in Graves' hyperthyroidism and ophthalmopathy (dated by TCRdb to about 2019). Libraries were built with multiplex PCR. The data were produced on an Illumina HiSeq 2000. The TCR beta CDR3 regions were amplified from RNA transcripts. The TCR CDR3 was subjected to a first round of RT-PCR using the HTBI primer set and the Qiagen OneStep RT-PCR kit. TCRdb cleaned the public reads at Q25 with fastp, built clones with MiXCR and kept in-frame beta chains. Entries that share a CDR3 protein sequence are merged under the most common genes and DNA. Here the sample has approximately 380,000 distinct CDR3 sequences; approximately 17% occur a single time. Around two fifths of the sample rests with the top ten. The sequencing sample was made of blood. The source of these receptors is a young man with Graves' ophthalmopathy.

This clonotype showed up just a few times. The chain employs TRBV4-2 and TRBJ2-3; 8 nucleotides agree with TRBD1. This CDR3 is built from 15 residues. V was pared by 5 bases and J by 4 bases, with 8 bases of the junction left unmatched. CDR1 LGHNA and CDR2 YNFKEQ come from the germline V gene. The CDR3 DNA sequence: TGTGCCAGCAGCAACGGGGGACAGGAGGCAGATACGCAGTATTTT. Amino acid sequence: CASSNGGQEADTQYF.

V usage is TRBV12-3 or TRBV12-4 and J usage is TRBJ2-5, with a tentative D call TRBD1 (5 bases). The CDR3 spans 12 residues. V gave up 4 bases and J gave up 11 bases, with 14 bases separating them. CDR3 amino acids: CASSSGQVEQYF. CDR3 nucleotide sequence: TGTGCCAGCAGTTCAGGGCAAGTAGAACAGTACTTC.

In its sample, this clonotype was seen many times. This sequence joins TRBV2 and TRBJ2-1; 9 nucleotides align to TRBD2. V lost 4 bases, J lost 8 bases, and 9 bases stayed unmatched. The CDR3 length is 15 residues. The germline V gene has CDR1 SNHLY and CDR2 FYNNEI. The CDR3 bases are TGTGCCAGCAGTGTAGGCGGGGGGGCCGTCGATGAGCAGTTCTTC. Translation gives CASSVGGGAVDEQFF.

This clonotype has ten or more counts. The chain has TRBV6-5 and TRBJ2-4; the match to TRBD2 covers 8 bases. This CDR3 region has 18 residues. With V trimmed by 0 bases and J by 0 bases, 7 bases remained unmatched. Germline values: CDR1 MNHEY, CDR2 SVGAGI. The CDR3 sequence: CASSYSWPSGGAKNIQYF. The DNA of the CDR3 is TGTGCCAGCAGTTACTCGTGGCCGAGCGGGGGAGCCAAAAACATTCAGTACTTC.

This clonotype was observed a few times. This rearrangement joins TRBV6-2 or TRBV6-3 to TRBJ2-7; D is unresolved. The germline CDR1 and CDR2 sequences are MNHEY and SVGEGT. V lost 8 bases and J lost 6, with 14 bases in between. This CDR3 has 12 amino acids. In DNA, the CDR3 is TGTGCCAGCCCGATAAGCTCGGGCGAGCAGTACTTC. Translated: CASPISSGEQYF.

This clonotype was observed many times. The CDR3 protein is CASSFGQGGETQYF. The CDR3 bases are TGTGCCAGCAGTTTCGGACAGGGCGGAGAGACCCAGTACTTC. J is TRBJ2-5 and V is TRBV28; TRBD1 agrees at 8 bases. CDR3 length equals 14 residues. The V gene's germline CDR1 is MDHEN and CDR2 SYDVKM. V shed 3 bases, J shed 4 bases, and the junction held 4 bases outside the gene matches.

V is TRBV18 and J is TRBJ1-5; maybe TRBD1 (6 bases). In germline, CDR1 is KGHSH, CDR2 LQKENI. The CDR3 contains 15 residues. The V end was cut by 3 bases, the J end by 7 bases, with 16 bases between. This chain's CDR3 is CASSPTPGVGQPQHF. The CDR3 DNA reads TGTGCCAGCTCACCGACGCCAGGGGTAGGACAGCCCCAGCATTTT.

There are a few counts of this clonotype. CDR3 protein: CASNAWTGGEYSNQPQHF. The CDR3, as DNA: TGTGCCAGCAACGCGTGGACAGGAGGAGAGTATAGCAATCAGCCCCAGCATTTT. The chain recombines TRBV7-8 with TRBJ1-5, with TRBD1 identical over 7 bases. The J segment lost 0 bases and the V segment lost 7 bases, leaving 15 bases of the junction unmatched. Germline lookup yields CDR1 SGHVS and CDR2 FQNEAQ. The CDR3 is 18 amino acids. Looking up the rest from reference TRBV7-8 and TRBJ1-5 gives the full variable domain: GAGVSQSPRYKVAKRGQDVALRCDPISGHVSLFWYQQALGQGPEFLTYFQNEAQLDKSGLPSDRFFAERPEGSVSTLKIQRTQQEDSAVYLCASNAWTGGEYSNQPQHFGDGTRLSIL.

The J gene is TRBJ2-1, the V gene TRBV29-1; no clear D. The CDR3 loop spans 12 amino acids. The V and J ends lost 6 bases and 5 bases respectively, with 11 bases between them. Germline assignment: CDR1 SQVTM and CDR2 ANQGSEA. CDR3 in amino acids: CSVMRPNNEQFF. For the CDR3, the DNA is TGCAGCGTCATGCGGCCAAACAATGAGCAGTTCTTC.

This clonotype was counted at least ten times. The rearrangement uses TRBV2 and TRBJ1-2; 8 nucleotides agree with TRBD1. Germline V CDR1 and CDR2: SNHLY, FYNNEI. V gave up 6 bases and J gave up 5 bases; unmatched junction bases: 8. The CDR3 covers 14 residues. The CDR3 nucleotides read TGTGCCAGCAGATCCGGACAGGGCCTTTATGGCTACACCTTC. It is translated as CASRSGQGLYGYTF.

This clonotype appeared many times. The V call is TRBV15, the J call TRBJ1-2; D gene unclear. Germline CDR1 is LNHNV and CDR2 is YYDKDF (reference sequence). CDR3 size: 13 residues. V gave up 5 bases and J gave up 2 bases, with 9 bases separating them. In DNA form, the CDR3 reads TGTGCCACCAGCGGAACGGGCAACTATGGCTACACCTTC. This translates into CATSGTGNYGYTF.

This clonotype was recorded at least ten times. The chain is built from TRBV27 and TRBJ1-1; 8 nucleotides align to TRBD1. Losses at the gene ends were 6 bases for V and 7 bases for J; bases not matched to a gene: 22. Germline V CDR1 and CDR2: MNHEY, SMNVEV (reference sequence). The CDR3 sequence is 18 residues long. DNA of the CDR3: TGTGCCAGCAGCCCCACGCCTCCGGGACAGGAAATAATGGGTGAAGCTTTCTTT. Protein product: CASSPTPPGQEIMGEAFF.

V and J are TRBV14 and TRBJ2-2; D is possibly TRBD1 (5 bases). The CDR3 is 13 residues long. V was shortened by 4 bases and J by 7 bases, with 10 bases between the two germline ends. CDR1 and CDR2 (germline): SGHDN, FVKESK. The CDR3, as DNA: TGTGCCAGCAGCCTGGCAGGGATCGGGGAGCTGTTTTTT. Translating gives CASSLAGIGELFF.

In its sample, this clonotype was seen a few times. V gene TRBV14 combines with J gene TRBJ2-1, with D maybe TRBD2 (5 bases). V was trimmed by 4 bases and J by 7 bases, leaving 14 bases between them. This CDR3 has 14 residues. Per the germline V gene, CDR1 is SGHDN and CDR2 is FVKESK. The CDR3 is CASSRFEGTNEQFF. The CDR3 DNA follows: TGTGCCAGCAGCCGATTTGAGGGTACGAATGAGCAGTTCTTC.

This clonotype occurred many times. This chain connects TRBV20-1 to TRBJ1-2; a weak D match, TRBD1 (5 bases). Germline assignment: CDR1 DFQATT and CDR2 SNEGSKA (reference sequence). Trimming removed 0 bases from V and 7 bases from J, with 9 bases in between. The CDR3 is 12 residues long. DNA of the CDR3: TGCAGTGCTAGAGATCAAGGGACTGGCTACACCTTC. Residues: CSARDQGTGYTF.

Ten or more counts support this clonotype. The chain couples TRBV12-5 to TRBJ2-3, with 8 bases matching TRBD2. This CDR3 spans 13 amino acids. The V segment lost 7 bases and the J segment 0 bases; nucleotides outside the gene matches: 0. Per germline, CDR1 LGHNT and CDR2 FRNRAP. The CDR3 reads CASVAGSTDTQYF. Written as DNA, the CDR3 is TGTGCTAGTGTAGCGGGGAGCACAGATACGCAGTATTTT. The whole variable domain, remainder taken from reference TRBV12-5 and TRBJ2-3, is DARVTQTPRHKVTEMGQEVTMRCQPILGHNTVFWYRQTMMQGLELLAYFRNRAPLDDSGMPKDRFSAEMPDATLATLKIQPSEPRDSAVYFCASVAGSTDTQYFGPGTRLTVL.

This clonotype was observed many times. The V and J genes are TRBV7-2 and TRBJ2-3, with no clear D. V shed 5 bases and J shed 0 bases, with 9 bases lying between them. The CDR3 has 14 amino acids. From germline, CDR1 is SGHTA and CDR2 FQGNSA. The CDR3 DNA is TGTGCCAGCAGCCCCCTCCTCAGCACAGATACGCAGTATTTT. Its protein product is CASSPLLSTDTQYF.

This clonotype showed up many times. The chain employs TRBV5-1 and TRBJ2-1, with a weak D call TRBD1 (5 bases). Trimming took off 4 bases at V and 10 bases at J, with 12 bases between the two ends. CDR3 length: 12 residues. The germline V gene has CDR1 SGHRS and CDR2 YFSETQ. CDR3 in DNA: TGCGCCAGCAGCCTAAGGGGTAGCGAGCAGTTCTTC. This encodes CASSLRGSEQFF.

This clonotype showed up many times. This chain connects TRBV9 to TRBJ2-1; D might be TRBD1 (6 bases). Germline lookup yields CDR1 SGDLS and CDR2 YYNGEE. The V gene lost 5 bases and the J gene lost 6 bases, with 15 bases spanning the gap. The CDR3 sequence is 14 residues long. Here the CDR3 reads CASSRNREGNEQFF. The CDR3 region has the DNA TGTGCCAGCAGTAGGAACAGGGAAGGCAATGAGCAGTTCTTC.

The rearrangement joins TRBV11-1 to TRBJ1-5, with 8 bases aligning to TRBD1. Germline loops: CDR1 SGHAT, CDR2 FQDESV (reference sequence). The CDR3 covers 15 residues. The ends lost 4 bases at V and 5 bases at J; junction bases unmatched: 7. CDR3 residues: CASSSPDRGDQPQHF. CDR3 bases: TGTGCCAGCAGCTCGCCCGACAGGGGTGATCAGCCCCAGCATTTT. The variable domain in full, with the rest retrieved from reference TRBV11-1 and TRBJ1-5, is EAEVAQSPRYKITEKSQAVAFWCDPISGHATLYWYRQILGQGPELLVQFQDESVVDDSQLPKDRFSAERLKGVDSTLKIQPAELGDSAMYLCASSSPDRGDQPQHFGDGTRLSIL.

Ten or more counts support this clonotype. The chain joins TRBV5-8 to TRBJ2-5, with a possible D match to TRBD2 (7 bases). The CDR3 runs to 15 residues. The germline V gene has CDR1 SGHTS and CDR2 YDEGEE. The V gene lost 6 bases and the J gene lost 2 bases, with 17 bases spanning the gap. The CDR3 bases are TGTGCCAGCACCTGGCTAGGGAGGGGGCAAGAGACCCAGTACTTC. Its translation: CASTWLGRGQETQYF.

This clonotype was seen many times. The CDR3 sequence is CASSPGGAQETQYF. CDR3 nucleotides: TGTGCCAGCAGCCCCGGCGGGGCGCAAGAGACCCAGTACTTC. The chain has TRBV5-4 and TRBJ2-5; possible D gene TRBD2, 6 bases. Germline V gives CDR1 SGHNT, CDR2 YYREEE (reference sequence). The CDR3 runs to 14 residues. The V gene lost 4 bases and the J gene lost 2 bases, with 12 bases spanning the gap.

This clonotype was observed at least ten times. CDR3 DNA: TGTGCCAGCAGCTTCCTAGCGGGGGGGATCCAAGAGACCCAGTACTTC. It specifies CASSFLAGGIQETQYF. This chain uses TRBV11-2 with TRBJ2-5; TRBD2 matches at 12 bases. This CDR3 is 16 amino acids long. V lost 3 bases, J lost 1 base, and 3 bases stayed unmatched. The germline gives CDR1 SGHAT, CDR2 FQNNGV.

The chain joins TRBV7-8 to TRBJ2-7; D may correspond to TRBD1 or TRBD2 (6 bases each). V lost 5 bases and J lost 4, with 21 bases in between. Germline CDR1 and CDR2: SGHVS and FQNEAQ. There are 16 residues in the CDR3. In nucleotides, the CDR3 is TGTGCCAGCAGCACACAGGGACTCATGGGTGGATACGAGCAGTACTTC. This translates into CASSTQGLMGGYEQYF.

This clonotype has ten or more counts. The CDR3 sequence is CASSYPPGDNPNTDTQYF. CDR3 DNA: TGTGCCAGCAGTTACCCCCCCGGGGACAATCCCAACACAGATACGCAGTATTTT. The chain links TRBV6-6 to TRBJ2-3, with D possibly TRBD1 on 6 matching bases. The germline gives CDR1 MNHNY, CDR2 SVGAGI (reference sequence). The CDR3 runs 18 residues. Deletions cut 2 bases from V and 2 bases from J, with 20 bases between.

The chain links TRBV7-9 to TRBJ2-1; the match to TRBD2 covers 7 bases. Germline CDR1 reads SEHNR; CDR2 reads FQNEAQ (reference sequence). The CDR3 has 16 residues. V dropped 2 bases and J dropped 5; count of bases not matched to a gene: 9. The DNA for the CDR3 is TGTGCCAGCAGCTTATTCGGGACTAAGACCAACAATGAGCAGTTCTTC. Its translation: CASSLFGTKTNNEQFF.

About this clonotype: A much larger clone sits a single nucleotide away, making a read error possible. The rearrangement links TRBV5-1 to TRBJ2-1; D unresolved. CDR1 is SGHRS, CDR2 YFSETQ, per germline. This CDR3 is 13 amino acids long. In DNA, the CDR3 is TGCGCCAGCAGCTCCCACGACCCCAATGAGCAGCTCTTC. This sequence encodes CASSSHDPNEQLF.

The table lists this clonotype with a few counts. Relative to the germline gene, one junction end is altered; a read error may explain this. The chain combines TRBV3-1 with TRBJ1-5; a weak D match, TRBD1 (5 bases). The CDR3 extends over 14 amino acids. Germline CDR1 is LGHDT and CDR2 is YNNKEL (reference sequence). CDR3 DNA: TGTGCCAGCGGCCAAGCTGACAGTGGGGGTCCCCAGCATTTT. It is translated as CASGQADSGGPQHF.

The genes are TRBV2 and TRBJ1-1, with 10 nucleotides matching TRBD1. The CDR3 length is 17 residues. V shed 6 bases and J 8 bases; nucleotides not matched to a gene: 18. Looked up from germline, CDR1 is SNHLY and CDR2 is FYNNEI. The CDR3 here is CASSAHRDRGLGGEAFF. In DNA form, the CDR3 reads TGTGCCAGCAGCGCCCACCGGGACAGGGGCCTCGGGGGGGAAGCTTTCTTT.

This clonotype was seen more than once but under ten times. The CDR3 sequence is CASSIRAGAQETQYF. The CDR3 region has the DNA TGTGCCAGCAGCATACGGGCGGGGGCCCAAGAGACCCAGTACTTC. This rearrangement joins TRBV9 to TRBJ2-5; D may be TRBD2 (7 bases). The CDR3 has 15 amino acids. Germline loops: CDR1 SGDLS, CDR2 YYNGEE. The V gene lost 4 bases and the J gene lost 1 base, with 14 bases spanning the gap.

This clonotype was detected ten times or more. The V and J genes are TRBV5-1 and TRBJ2-7, with TRBD1 as a possible D gene (6 bases). This CDR3 contains 15 residues. The germline CDR1 and CDR2 sequences are SGHRS and YFSETQ. Trimming stripped 4 bases from V and 7 bases from J, with 21 bases between. The chain's CDR3 is CASSTDRQLGAEQYF. The CDR3 DNA reads TGCGCCAGCAGCACCGACAGGCAGCTTGGGGCGGAGCAGTACTTC.

Ten or more counts support this clonotype. The chain carries TRBV20-1 and TRBJ2-7, with D hard to call. V was shortened by 6 bases and J by 0 bases, with 9 bases between the two germline ends. The CDR3 extends over 12 amino acids. Germline values: CDR1 DFQATT, CDR2 SNEGSKA (reference sequence). CDR3 sequence (DNA): TGCAGTGCCGCCCCTTCCTCCTACGAGCAGTACTTC. Its protein product is CSAAPSSYEQYF.